The rows below give T cell receptor beta chains drawn from one sample of a study of blood T cell repertoires in COVID-19. Sequencing used immunoSEQ multiplex PCR; TCRdb keeps in-frame clones, though not all of them. The sample has some 140,000 clones; roughly nine tenths are singletons. Input material: peripheral blood. These receptors all come from a middle-aged man with acute or convalescent COVID-19. Both conserved end residues are part of each CDR3. Each record gives: J gene, V gene, CDR3 length, CDR3 protein.

J: TRBJ1-3; V: TRBV28; length: 14; CDR3: CASSYTGGGNTIYF
J: TRBJ2-5; V: TRBV5-8; length: 16; CDR3: CASSFRGGAYQETQYF
J: TRBJ1-4; V: TRBV15; length: 15; CDR3: CATSKRDRVGEKLFF
J: TRBJ2-5; V: TRBV5-1; length: 15; CDR3: CASSLVAVEQETQYF
J: TRBJ1-2; V: TRBV29-1; length: 16; CDR3: CSVASLPHQGFMGYTF
J: TRBJ1-1; V: TRBV30; length: 14; CDR3: CAWSEVGRPLEAFF
J: TRBJ1-2; V: TRBV28; length: 14; CDR3: CASSSTGGSYGYTF
J: TRBJ2-5; V: TRBV28; length: 14; CDR3: CASSRDRGWFAQYF
J: TRBJ1-4; V: TRBV19; length: 15; CDR3: CASSAGDATNEKLFF
J: TRBJ2-7; V: TRBV6-5; length: 14; CDR3: CASSQGQIVGEQYF
J: TRBJ1-6; V: TRBV2; length: 14; CDR3: CASSEGRVGSPLHF
J: TRBJ2-7; V: TRBV7-9; length: 15; CDR3: CASSSSGRSSYEQYF
J: TRBJ1-5; V: TRBV4-2; length: 14; CDR3: CASSHYDRNQPQHF
J: TRBJ2-3; V: TRBV28; length: 18; CDR3: CASSLNRLGDRSTDTQYF
J: TRBJ1-2; V: TRBV4-1; length: 17; CDR3: CASSQQTRPGQGGGYTF
J: TRBJ1-4; V: TRBV25-1; length: 14; CDR3: CASSGTGRSEKLFF
J: TRBJ2-7; V: TRBV6-5; length: 11; CDR3: CASGTNYEQYF
J: TRBJ1-1; V: TRBV18; length: 16; CDR3: CASSPGADRANTEAFF
J: TRBJ1-5; V: TRBV7-2; length: 15; CDR3: CASSFTGNSNQPQHF
J: TRBJ1-1; V: TRBV6-5; length: 15; CDR3: CASSYSAEMNTEAFF
J: TRBJ1-5; V: TRBV4-1; length: 16; CDR3: CASSQGTGNSNQPQHF
J: TRBJ1-6; V: TRBV28; length: 14; CDR3: CASSSGTGYSPLHF
J: TRBJ1-1; V: TRBV5-1; length: 13; CDR3: CASSVGQGTEAFF
J: TRBJ1-5; V: TRBV28; length: 16; CDR3: CASSLWGGSVDQPQHF
J: TRBJ2-3; V: TRBV5-1; length: 15; CDR3: CASSWGLAVSDTQYF
J: TRBJ1-1; V: TRBV15; length: 14; CDR3: CATSSGGSGTEAFF
J: TRBJ1-5; V: TRBV28; length: 15; CDR3: CASSDLGNGNQPQHF
J: TRBJ2-7; V: TRBV9; length: 15; CDR3: CASSVGGQASYEQYF
J: TRBJ2-1; V: TRBV7-9; length: 11; CDR3: CASSNPGLQFF
J: TRBJ2-2; V: TRBV6-6; length: 15; CDR3: CASSYGTGVTGELFF
J: TRBJ2-7; V: TRBV27; length: 15; CDR3: CASSLGLAGHYEQYF
J: TRBJ1-2; V: TRBV19; length: 16; CDR3: CASSLLRDRGDYGYTF
J: TRBJ2-2; V: TRBV27; length: 18; CDR3: CASSLIDRGRGSTGELFF
J: TRBJ2-1; V: TRBV5-1; length: 17; CDR3: CASSLRGGLGSYNEQFF
J: TRBJ2-7; V: TRBV7-9; length: 16; CDR3: CASSLVAGRGSYEQYF
J: TRBJ2-2; V: TRBV4-3; length: 16; CDR3: CASSLGGDLNTGELFF
J: TRBJ1-2; V: TRBV29-1; length: 14; CDR3: CSVEDRDRGYGYTF
J: TRBJ1-1; V: TRBV5-1; length: 13; CDR3: CASSSGQGTEAFF
J: TRBJ2-1; V: TRBV5-4; length: 13; CDR3: CASSLVFADEQFF
J: TRBJ1-6; V: TRBV6-1; length: 17; CDR3: CASSDRVRAGWNSPLHF
J: TRBJ1-2; V: TRBV7-2; length: 12; CDR3: CASRGQNYGYTF
J: TRBJ2-2; V: TRBV5-1; length: 19; CDR3: CASSFGTGGQNFNTGELFF
J: TRBJ1-6; V: TRBV5-1; length: 15; CDR3: CASSLVGQGASPLHF
J: TRBJ1-1; V: TRBV15; length: 16; CDR3: CATSRDWDRGDTEAFF
J: TRBJ2-2; V: TRBV29-1; length: 14; CDR3: CSVSAGAGTGELFF
J: TRBJ2-1; V: TRBV28; length: 15; CDR3: CASSRPGTVNNEQFF